The T cell receptor beta chain under discussion was sequenced for a study of blood T cell repertoires in COVID-19. Whole-study context: The United States, Italy and Spain provided the acute and convalescent COVID-19 samples. In each case, the material was cDNA or gDNA derived from T cells, B-cell-depleted T cells, or PBMCs.

The protocol was immunoSEQ multiplex PCR, while the TCRdb copy is restricted to in-frame clones and leaves out a portion. The sample contains about 100,000 clones, over 65% of which appear only once. Germline CDR1 reads LGHNA; CDR2 reads YSLEER. V lost 4 bases to trimming and J lost 6 bases, with 15 bases between them. The CDR3 sequence is 15 residues long. The genes are TRBV4-3 and TRBJ1-4, with a possible D match to TRBD1 (6 bases). This sequence was found in a human donor in a cohort sampled during active COVID-19. The sample comprised peripheral blood. The DNA of the CDR3 is TGCGCCAGCAGCCGGCATACAGGGACCGATGAAAAACTGTTTTTT. Translated, it gives CASSRHTGTDEKLFF.